Listed here are 11 T cell receptor beta chains from one sample, sequenced in a study of blood T cell repertoires in COVID-19. Profiled with immunoSEQ multiplex PCR; TCRdb holds only in-frame clones, not every one. The sample contains just over 300,000 clones, about nine tenths of which appear only once. Material for sequencing was PBMCs or T cells enriched from blood (not recorded which). The source is a young man who had recovered from COVID-19.

The chain uses TRBV27 and TRBJ1-1; TRBD1 aligns across 8 bases. V lost 3 bases, J lost 0 bases, and 6 bases stayed unmatched. The V gene's germline CDR1 is MNHEY and CDR2 SMNVEV (reference sequence). This CDR3 has 16 amino acids. The CDR3 coding sequence is TGTGCCAGCAGTTTCCTACGGACAGGGATGAACACTGAAGCTTTCTTT. Translating it yields CASSFLRTGMNTEAFF.

The V call is TRBV13, the J call TRBJ2-7, with 8 bases matching TRBD2. The CDR3 loop spans 18 amino acids. Per the germline V gene, CDR1 is PRHDT and CDR2 is FYEKMQ (reference sequence). J was trimmed by 5 bases and V by 4 bases; bases with no gene match: 19. CDR3 in amino acids: CASSSSFLSGRLGHEQYF. CDR3 nucleotide sequence: TGTGCCAGCAGCTCCTCTTTTCTGAGCGGGAGACTGGGCCACGAGCAGTACTTC.

CDR3 region: CASSRTSGRKISEIGELFF. The CDR3 DNA follows: TGTGCCAGCTCTCGGACTAGCGGGAGGAAAATATCGGAAATCGGGGAGCTGTTTTTT. This chain connects TRBV6-4 to TRBJ2-2, with 14 nucleotides matching TRBD2. This CDR3 spans 19 amino acids. Per the germline V gene, CDR1 is MRHNA and CDR2 is SNTAGT. The ends lost 8 bases at V and 7 bases at J; junction bases unmatched: 18.

The chain joins TRBV5-1 to TRBJ1-2; 8 bases map to TRBD1. This CDR3 is built from 13 residues. The V gene end was trimmed by 5 bases and the J gene end by 5 bases; junction bases not matched to a gene: 5. CDR1 is SGHRS and CDR2 is YFSETQ in the germline V gene. CDR3 nucleotide sequence: TGCGCCAGCAGTAACAGGGGGGCTTATGGCTACACCTTC. Protein product: CASSNRGAYGYTF.

In regard to this clone: The same CDR3 also results from other DNA sequences found in this sample. J is TRBJ1-1 and V is TRBV19; D may be TRBD1 (5 bases). Germline V CDR1 and CDR2: LNHDA, SQIVND (reference sequence). Trimming shortened V by 5 bases and J by 1 base, and 8 bases separated the two germline ends. The CDR3 is 13 amino acids. CDR3 region: CASSPQGNTEAFF. The CDR3 coding sequence is TGTGCCAGTAGTCCGCAGGGGAACACTGAAGCTTTCTTT. Using reference TRBV19 and TRBJ1-1 for the parts outside the CDR3, the full variable domain is DGGITQSPKYLFRKEGQNVTLSCEQNLNHDAMYWYRQDPGQGLRLIYYSQIVNDFQKGDIAEGYSVSREKKESFPLTVTSAQKNPTAFYLCASSPQGNTEAFFGQGTRLTVV.

As concerns this clone: One junction end disagrees with the germline gene, perhaps due to a read error. The chain employs TRBV7-7 and TRBJ1-1; a possible D gene is TRBD1 (5 bases). The germline V gene encodes CDR1 SSHAT and CDR2 FNYEAQ (reference sequence). This CDR3 spans 13 amino acids. The CDR3 DNA follows: TGTGCTAGCAGCTTAGCGGCAGGGCGTGAAGCTTTCTTT. This translates into CASSLAAGREAFF. The entire variable domain, with the rest obtained from reference TRBV7-7 and TRBJ1-1, is as follows: GAGVSQSPRYKVTKRGQDVTLRCDPISSHATLYWYQQALGQGPEFLTYFNYEAQPDKSGLPSDRFSAERPEGSISTLTIQRTEQRDSAMYRCASSLAAGREAFFGQGTRLTVV.

This chain links TRBV5-8 with TRBJ1-4; possibly TRBD1 for D (5 bases). The germline gives CDR1 SGHTS, CDR2 YDEGEE. This CDR3 contains 14 residues. With 4 bases removed from V and 5 bases from J, the gap between germline ends came to 12 bases. CDR3 loop: CASSTGGMNEKLFF. The CDR3 DNA sequence: TGTGCCAGCAGCACCGGGGGAATGAATGAAAAACTGTTTTTT.

The chain is built from TRBV10-2 and TRBJ1-4; D unclear. The CDR3 totals 18 residues. Trimming took off 2 bases at V and 3 bases at J, with 19 bases between the two ends. Germline lookup yields CDR1 WSHSY and CDR2 SAAADI. CDR3 coding DNA: TGCGCCAGCAGTGAGCAGCGACCCTCGGGTCAGCCTAATGAAAAACTGTTTTTT. It specifies CASSEQRPSGQPNEKLFF.

The chain has TRBV5-1 and TRBJ2-1; unclear D gene. Germline V gene sequence: CDR1 SGHRS, CDR2 YFSETQ. There are 13 residues in the CDR3. V gave up 5 bases and J gave up 2 bases, with 8 bases separating them. This chain's CDR3 is CASRATPYNEQFF. The CDR3 DNA sequence: TGCGCCAGCAGGGCGACACCCTACAATGAGCAGTTCTTC.

This clone was seen once. The V and J genes are TRBV12-3 or TRBV12-4 and TRBJ1-2; D not resolved. Trimming took 4 bases from V and 6 from J, leaving 9 bases between them. This CDR3 spans 12 amino acids. As DNA, the CDR3 is TGTGCCAGCAGTTGGACGGGAGATGGCTACACCTTC. This gives the protein CASSWTGDGYTF.

V and J are TRBV24-1 and TRBJ1-6; D gene unclear. Germline V gene lookup returns CDR1 KGHDR and CDR2 SFDVKD. This CDR3 spans 13 amino acids. V gave up 9 bases and J gave up 10 bases, with 15 bases separating them. The CDR3 nucleotides are TGTGCCACCGCCGCCGGGATTGGCTCACCCCTCCACTTT. Protein sequence: CATAAGIGSPLHF.